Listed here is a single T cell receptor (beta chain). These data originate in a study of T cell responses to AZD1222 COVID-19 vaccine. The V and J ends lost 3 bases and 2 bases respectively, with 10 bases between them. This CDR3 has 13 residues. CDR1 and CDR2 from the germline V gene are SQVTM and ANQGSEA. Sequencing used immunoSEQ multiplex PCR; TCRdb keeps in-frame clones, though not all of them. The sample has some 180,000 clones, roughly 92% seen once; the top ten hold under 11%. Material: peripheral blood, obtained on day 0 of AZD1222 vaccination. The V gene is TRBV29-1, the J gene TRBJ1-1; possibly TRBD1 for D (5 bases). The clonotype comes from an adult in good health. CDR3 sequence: CSVEYRLNTEAFF. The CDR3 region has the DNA TGCAGCGTTGAGTACAGGTTAAACACTGAAGCTTTCTTT.